These 23 T cell receptor beta chains share one sample of origin, sequenced in a study of cytomegalovirus exposure and HLA in healthy donors. The PCR ran on 60 Vbeta and 13 Jbeta primers. Generated by immunoSEQ multiplex PCR, the TCRdb table keeps only in-frame clones and is missing some. The top ten clones hold around 1.4% of a sample with about 160,000 clones, around 77% of them seen once. Sequenced input: PBMCs. Every receptor here comes from a man aged 55 to 70 in good health and CMV-seronegative.

V is TRBV7-2 and J is TRBJ1-4; the D gene is possibly TRBD1 (5 bases). This CDR3 has 14 amino acids. CDR1 and CDR2 (germline): SGHTA, FQGNSA. Trimming took 5 bases from V and 4 from J, leaving 11 bases between them. CDR3 sequence: CASSPRQSNEKLFF. Here the CDR3 DNA reads TGTGCCAGCAGCCCCCGACAGAGTAATGAAAAACTGTTTTTT.

This clone was seen a handful of times. The identical CDR3 is also encoded by other nucleotide sequences in the sample. The V gene is TRBV5-1, the J gene TRBJ2-1; 9 positions agree with TRBD2. Per the germline V gene, CDR1 is SGHRS and CDR2 is YFSETQ. After removal of 2 bases from V and 0 bases from J, the junction contained 3 bases not matched to a gene. The CDR3 consists of 16 residues. The CDR3: CASSFSGGSSYNEQFF. Here the CDR3 DNA reads TGCGCCAGCAGCTTTAGCGGGGGAAGCTCCTACAATGAGCAGTTCTTC.

The V call is TRBV4-3, the J call TRBJ2-2; D unclear. V shed 2 bases and J shed 0 bases, with 10 bases lying between them. Germline-derived CDR1 and CDR2 are LGHNA and YSLEER. This CDR3 has 16 amino acids. The CDR3 loop reads CASSQFRTANTGELFF. In DNA, the CDR3 is TGCGCCAGCAGCCAATTTCGCACAGCGAACACCGGGGAGCTGTTTTTT.

V and J are TRBV29-1 and TRBJ2-4; unclear D gene. From germline, CDR1 is SQVTM and CDR2 ANQGSEA. V was shortened by 5 bases and J by 0 bases, with 5 bases between the two germline ends. The CDR3 length is 12 residues. Written as DNA, the CDR3 is TGCAGCGTTCGACTAGCCAAAAACATTCAGTACTTC. Translated: CSVRLAKNIQYF.

With respect to this clone: This sample includes further DNA sequences coding for the same CDR3. This chain joins TRBV18 and TRBJ2-5; 7 bases are shared with TRBD2. The germline V gene encodes CDR1 KGHSH and CDR2 LQKENI. V lost 1 base, J lost 4 bases, and 3 bases stayed unmatched. The CDR3 is 14 residues long. DNA of the CDR3: TGTGCCAGCTCACCACGGGGGGGAGCAGAGACCCAGTACTTC. Encoded protein: CASSPRGGAETQYF.

The V call is TRBV14, the J call TRBJ2-1, with D uncertain. From germline, CDR1 is SGHDN and CDR2 FVKESK. The length of the CDR3 is 13 residues. The V end was cut by 0 bases, the J end by 15 bases, with 15 bases between. CDR3 loop: CASSQEIQERMFF. The CDR3 DNA is TGTGCCAGCAGCCAAGAAATTCAGGAAAGAATGTTCTTC. The variable domain in full, with the rest retrieved from reference TRBV14 and TRBJ2-1, is EAGVTQFPSHSVIEKGQTVTLRCDPISGHDNLYWYRRVMGKEIKFLLHFVKESKQDESGMPNNRFLAERTGGTYSTLKVQPAELEDSGVYFCASSQEIQERMFFGPGTRLTVL.

The chain couples TRBV11-2 to TRBJ2-5; D might be TRBD2 (5 bases). V was pared by 4 bases and J by 4 bases, with 13 bases between. CDR1 and CDR2 (germline): SGHAT, FQNNGV. There are 14 residues in the CDR3. The CDR3 here is CASSSRGRLETQYF. The DNA of the CDR3 is TGTGCCAGCAGCTCTCGAGGGCGCCTAGAGACCCAGTACTTC.

This clone is a singleton in its sample. The V gene is TRBV27, the J gene TRBJ2-7; 12 bases agree with TRBD2. V lost 6 bases to trimming and J lost 4 bases; unmatched junction nucleotides: 13. This CDR3 is built from 17 residues. Germline-derived CDR1 and CDR2 are MNHEY and SMNVEV (reference sequence). CDR3 in DNA: TGTGCCAGCAGCAAACGGCCCCGACTAGCGGGAGCTTACGAGCAGTACTTC. This codes for CASSKRPRLAGAYEQYF.

The rearrangement joins TRBV7-6 to TRBJ2-7, with D maybe TRBD2 (7 bases). CDR1 is SGHVS and CDR2 is FNYEAQ in the germline V gene. Trimming shortened V by 5 bases and J by 4 bases, and 18 bases separated the two germline ends. The CDR3 contains 15 residues. This chain's CDR3 is CASSRAPGEGYEQYF. The CDR3, as DNA: TGTGCCAGCAGCCGAGCGCCAGGGGAGGGATACGAGCAGTACTTC.

Concerning this clone: The sample carries other DNA sequences with the same CDR3. The V call is TRBV5-1, the J call TRBJ2-3, with D perhaps matching TRBD1 (6 bases). Germline assignment: CDR1 SGHRS and CDR2 YFSETQ. The CDR3 loop spans 14 amino acids. Trimming took off 5 bases at V and 0 bases at J, with 10 bases between the two ends. Written as DNA, the CDR3 is TGCGCCAGCAGAAGGGGGTATAGCACAGATACGCAGTATTTT. This gives the protein CASRRGYSTDTQYF.

V is TRBV15 and J is TRBJ2-5, with 8 positions matching TRBD1. V trimming: 1 base; J trimming: 5 bases; junction bases outside the gene matches: 9. Germline values: CDR1 LNHNV, CDR2 YYDKDF (reference sequence). The CDR3 extends over 16 amino acids. CDR3 nucleotide sequence: TGTGCCACCAGCAGAGCCTGGGACAGGAGGGGGGAGACCCAGTACTTC. Protein: CATSRAWDRRGETQYF.

J is TRBJ2-2 and V is TRBV10-1, with D tentatively TRBD2 (5 bases). The ends were cut back, 0 bases at V and 0 bases at J, with 8 bases in the middle. CDR1 WNHNN and CDR2 SYGVQD come from the germline V gene (reference sequence). The CDR3 is 16 amino acids. The CDR3 nucleotides read TGCGCCAGCAGTGAGTCGAGGGCAGCGAACACCGGGGAGCTGTTTTTT. Amino acids: CASSESRAANTGELFF.

The chain couples TRBV30 to TRBJ1-2; a possible D gene is TRBD1 (6 bases). Trimming took 2 bases from V and 8 from J, leaving 21 bases between them. CDR3 length: 15 residues. Germline V gene lookup returns CDR1 GTSNPN and CDR2 SVGIG (reference sequence). The CDR3 nucleotides read TGTGCCTGGAGTCCCGGTTTACAGGGACGAAGCGGCTACACCTTC. Translation gives CAWSPGLQGRSGYTF.

In this sample, this clone turned up once. V usage is TRBV7-8 and J usage is TRBJ2-3; D gene ambiguous. This CDR3 is 16 amino acids long. Germline values: CDR1 SGHVS, CDR2 FQNEAQ. V gave up 2 bases and J gave up 2 bases, with 14 bases separating them. CDR3 in amino acids: CASSLNLNGYTDTQYF. CDR3 in DNA: TGTGCCAGCAGCTTAAATCTAAACGGGTACACAGATACGCAGTATTTT.

J is TRBJ1-1 and V is TRBV18; 7 nucleotides agree with TRBD1. From germline, CDR1 is KGHSH and CDR2 LQKENI. The CDR3 totals 14 residues. V shed 2 bases, J shed 3 bases, and the junction held 3 bases outside the gene matches. CDR3 nucleotides: TGTGCCAGCTCACCAAATACAGGGGACACTGAAGCTTTCTTT. Translation gives CASSPNTGDTEAFF.

This chain connects TRBV30 to TRBJ1-2; D ambiguous. Germline-derived CDR1 and CDR2 are GTSNPN and SVGIG (reference sequence). There are 13 residues in the CDR3. The V and J ends lost 2 bases and 8 bases respectively, with 15 bases between them. CDR3: CAWSRWDTGGYTF. The CDR3 bases are TGTGCCTGGAGTCGTTGGGATACGGGGGGCTACACCTTC.

The chain has TRBV5-4 and TRBJ2-7; the D gene is possibly TRBD1 (6 bases). Germline V CDR1 and CDR2: SGHNT, YYREEE (reference sequence). Trimming left V 4 bases short and J 1 base short, with 15 bases between. The CDR3 consists of 15 residues. CDR3 in DNA: TGTGCCAGCAGCGCGAACAGGGTTGGGTCCTACGAGCAGTACTTC. Translation gives CASSANRVGSYEQYF.

This clone was detected only once. The genes are TRBV7-6 and TRBJ2-7; TRBD1 matches 10 bases. There are 16 residues in the CDR3. Per the germline V gene, CDR1 is SGHVS and CDR2 is FNYEAQ. Trimming took 5 bases from V and 2 from J; bases not matched to a gene: 9. In nucleotides, the CDR3 is TGTGCCAGCAGCCGAAACAGCGGGACAGGGGCCTACGAGCAGTACTTC. It yields the protein CASSRNSGTGAYEQYF.

The V call is TRBV19, the J call TRBJ2-7; D is perhaps TRBD2 (5 bases). CDR1 is LNHDA, CDR2 SQIVND, per germline (reference sequence). V gave up 4 bases and J gave up 2 bases, with 15 bases separating them. This CDR3 comprises 15 residues. The CDR3 here is CASSTWTGVAYEQYF. CDR3 sequence (DNA): TGTGCCAGTAGTACCTGGACCGGGGTTGCCTACGAGCAGTACTTC.

The V gene is TRBV23-1, the J gene TRBJ1-5; no definite D call. TRBV23-1 is treated as an ORF (open reading frame) with a function not yet certain. CDR3 length: 20 amino acids. V was trimmed by 4 bases and J by 0 bases, leaving 25 bases between them. CDR3 sequence (DNA): TGCGCCAGCAGTCCTCGTTGTGGCCAGAGGCTGGATCATAGCAATCAGCCCCAGCATTTT. Protein product: CASSPRCGQRLDHSNQPQHF.

This chain links TRBV25-1 with TRBJ1-5; D might be TRBD1 (6 bases). Trimming left V 2 bases short and J 5 bases short, with 10 bases between. Germline CDR1 reads MGHDK; CDR2 reads SYGVNS. This CDR3 spans 14 amino acids. The CDR3 sequence: CASSEQGRYQPQHF. The CDR3, as DNA: TGTGCCAGCAGTGAACAGGGGAGATATCAGCCCCAGCATTTT.

The J gene is TRBJ1-2, the V gene TRBV6-6; TRBD1 agrees at 12 bases. CDR3 length: 16 amino acids. Trimming removed 1 base from V and 7 bases from J; junction bases left unmatched: 7. CDR1 MNHNY and CDR2 SVGAGI come from the germline V gene (reference sequence). CDR3: CASSYLPGQGAGGYTF. In DNA, the CDR3 is TGTGCCAGCAGTTACTTGCCGGGACAGGGGGCTGGTGGCTACACCTTC.

The V gene is TRBV7-3, the J gene TRBJ2-2, with a possible D match to TRBD1 (5 bases). Trimming removed 3 bases from V and 0 bases from J, with 8 bases in between. The CDR3 loop spans 15 amino acids. CDR1 and CDR2 (germline): SGHTA, FQGTGA. CDR3 sequence reads: CASSFQGSNTGELFF. As DNA, the CDR3 is TGTGCCAGCAGCTTTCAGGGCTCGAACACCGGGGAGCTGTTTTTT.